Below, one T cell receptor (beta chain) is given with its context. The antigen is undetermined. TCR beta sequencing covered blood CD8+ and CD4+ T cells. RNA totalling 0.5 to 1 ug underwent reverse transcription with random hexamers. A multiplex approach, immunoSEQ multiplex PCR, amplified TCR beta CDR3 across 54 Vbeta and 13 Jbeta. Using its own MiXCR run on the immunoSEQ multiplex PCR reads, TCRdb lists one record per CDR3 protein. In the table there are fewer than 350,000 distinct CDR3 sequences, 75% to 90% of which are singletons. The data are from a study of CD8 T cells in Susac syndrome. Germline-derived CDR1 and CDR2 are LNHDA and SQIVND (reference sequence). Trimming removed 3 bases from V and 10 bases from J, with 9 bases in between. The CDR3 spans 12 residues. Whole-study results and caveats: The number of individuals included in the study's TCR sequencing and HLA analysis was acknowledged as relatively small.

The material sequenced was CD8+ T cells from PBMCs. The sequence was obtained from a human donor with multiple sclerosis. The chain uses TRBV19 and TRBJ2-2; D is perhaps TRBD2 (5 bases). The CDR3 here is CASSIGIPELFF. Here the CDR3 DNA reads TGTGCCAGTAGTATCGGGATTCCGGAGCTGTTTTTT.